Following are 19 T cell receptor beta chains from one sample sequenced in a study of cytomegalovirus exposure and HLA in healthy donors. PCR amplification relied on 60 Vbeta primers (plus 13 Jbeta primers). Generated by immunoSEQ multiplex PCR, the TCRdb table keeps only in-frame clones and is missing some. The sample includes 110,000 to 150,000 clones, over 65% of them seen just once. The source material was PBMCs. Receptors were obtained from a woman aged 30 to 39 in good health and CMV-seronegative.

This clone showed up just once. The J gene is TRBJ2-1, the V gene TRBV11-2, with 8 nucleotides matching TRBD2. J gave up 10 bases and V 4 bases, and 9 bases lay outside the gene matches. The CDR3 consists of 14 residues. The V gene's germline CDR1 is SGHAT and CDR2 FQNNGV. CDR3 sequence: CASSSGLGGVEQFF. CDR3 DNA: TGTGCCAGCAGCTCGGGACTAGGTGGTGTGGAGCAGTTCTTC.

The rearrangement joins TRBV27 to TRBJ2-1; 8 bases map to TRBD1. CDR1 is MNHEY and CDR2 is SMNVEV in the germline V gene (reference sequence). The length of the CDR3 is 15 residues. V lost 7 bases to trimming and J lost 4 bases; unmatched junction nucleotides: 9. The CDR3 DNA follows: TGTGCCAGCACCCCAGGACAGGGCCCTTACAATGAGCAGTTCTTC. Translating it yields CASTPGQGPYNEQFF.

This clone was seen a few times. The same CDR3 is also encoded by other DNA sequences in this sample. The chain recombines TRBV11-2 with TRBJ2-7; weak D call: TRBD1 (6 bases). V was shortened by 0 bases and J by 1 base, with 10 bases between the two germline ends. The CDR3 spans 15 residues. Germline CDR1 SGHAT, CDR2 FQNNGV. CDR3 bases: TGTGCCAGCAGCTTAGAAGGCAGGGGTTCCTACGAGCAGTACTTC. Amino acid sequence: CASSLEGRGSYEQYF. Based on the CDR3 plus reference TRBV11-2 and TRBJ2-7, the full variable domain is EAGVAQSPRYKIIEKRQSVAFWCNPISGHATLYWYQQILGQGPKLLIQFQNNGVVDDSQLPKDRFSAERLKGVDSTLKIQPAKLEDSAVYLCASSLEGRGSYEQYFGPGTRLTVT.

This clone was counted between two and nine times. The rearrangement joins TRBV5-4 to TRBJ1-2; the match to TRBD1 covers 11 bases. CDR1 and CDR2 from the germline V gene are SGHNT and YYREEE (reference sequence). Trimming cost V 4 bases and J 8 bases; bases outside gene matches: 10. The CDR3 sequence is 15 residues long. CDR3 sequence reads: CASSRPGQGENGYTF. For the CDR3, the DNA is TGTGCCAGCAGCAGACCGGGACAGGGGGAAAACGGCTACACCTTC.

This clone occurred a few times. V is TRBV5-4 and J is TRBJ2-1, with a possible D match to TRBD1 (5 bases). CDR3 size: 16 residues. Germline V gives CDR1 SGHNT, CDR2 YYREEE (reference sequence). Trimming took off 0 bases at V and 2 bases at J, with 12 bases between the two ends. CDR3 protein: CASSLATANPYNEQFF. DNA of the CDR3: TGTGCCAGCAGCTTGGCGACAGCGAACCCCTACAATGAGCAGTTCTTC.

V and J are TRBV6-6 and TRBJ2-1; TRBD2 matches at 10 bases. Germline V gene sequence: CDR1 MNHNY, CDR2 SVGAGI (reference sequence). V shed 4 bases and J 9 bases; nucleotides not matched to a gene: 12. The CDR3 consists of 16 residues. This CDR3 is CASSSTEILAGSEQFF. In DNA form, the CDR3 reads TGTGCCAGCAGTTCCACCGAAATACTAGCGGGAAGTGAGCAGTTCTTC.

CDR3 coding DNA: TGTGCTAGTGGTTTGAGCCGGGACTGGGGATCCTACGGCTACACCTTC. The encoded protein is CASGLSRDWGSYGYTF. This chain uses TRBV12-5 with TRBJ1-2; D possibly corresponds to TRBD1 (5 bases). This CDR3 comprises 16 residues. Germline CDR1 LGHNT, CDR2 FRNRAP. V was pared by 2 bases and J by 8 bases, with 21 bases between. Supplemented by reference TRBV12-5 and TRBJ1-2, the full variable domain reads DARVTQTPRHKVTEMGQEVTMRCQPILGHNTVFWYRQTMMQGLELLAYFRNRAPLDDSGMPKDRFSAEMPDATLATLKIQPSEPRDSAVYFCASGLSRDWGSYGYTFGSGTRLTVV.

The table lists this clone with a count of one. The V gene is TRBV9, the J gene TRBJ1-1; no firm D call. In germline, CDR1 is SGDLS, CDR2 YYNGEE. V lost 3 bases to trimming and J lost 1 base, with 10 bases between them. The CDR3 length is 14 residues. CDR3 sequence reads: CASSAGLANTEAFF. CDR3 in DNA: TGTGCCAGCAGCGCCGGTTTAGCGAACACTGAAGCTTTCTTT.

This clone was seen more than once but under ten times. The rearrangement uses TRBV7-6 and TRBJ2-1; 9 bases map to TRBD1. The junction had 8 bases not matched to a gene; V was cut back by 2 bases and J by 9 bases. Germline values: CDR1 SGHVS, CDR2 FNYEAQ. The CDR3 is made up of 15 amino acids. The CDR3 coding sequence is TGTGCCAGCAGCTTATATCTGACGGACAGGGGTGAGCAGTTCTTC. Residues: CASSLYLTDRGEQFF.

The J gene is TRBJ2-6, the V gene TRBV6-1; 8 nucleotides match TRBD1. The J segment lost 4 bases and the V segment lost 6 bases, leaving 2 bases of the junction unmatched. CDR1 is MNHNS, CDR2 SASEGT, per germline. CDR3 length equals 14 residues. This chain's CDR3 is CASRGQAGANVLTF. The CDR3 coding sequence is TGTGCCAGCAGGGGACAGGCCGGGGCCAACGTCCTGACTTTC.

J is TRBJ1-5 and V is TRBV2; D is uncertain. The CDR3 spans 14 residues. V gave up 7 bases and J gave up 4 bases, with 14 bases separating them. Germline lookup yields CDR1 SNHLY and CDR2 FYNNEI. CDR3 DNA sequence: TGTGCCAGCAAGCAACGGGGTCGGAATCAGCCCCAGCATTTT. Protein: CASKQRGRNQPQHF.

The J gene is TRBJ1-4, the V gene TRBV6-5; D unclear. V gave up 5 bases and J gave up 5 bases, with 6 bases separating them. This CDR3 has 12 amino acids. Germline V gene sequence: CDR1 MNHEY, CDR2 SVGAGI. CDR3 residues: CASSPTNEKLFF. The CDR3 DNA reads TGTGCCAGCAGTCCGACAAATGAAAAACTGTTTTTT.

The V call is TRBV7-6, the J call TRBJ1-1; the D gene is possibly TRBD1 (6 bases). Trimming left V 7 bases short and J 5 bases short, with 17 bases between. The V gene's germline CDR1 is SGHVS and CDR2 FNYEAQ. The CDR3 loop spans 14 amino acids. This chain's CDR3 is CASTGEPLGTEAFF. The CDR3 DNA is TGTGCCAGCACAGGGGAACCTTTGGGGACTGAAGCTTTCTTT.

With regard to this clone: Within the sample, other DNA sequences also encode this same CDR3. V is TRBV5-1 and J is TRBJ2-5, with D perhaps matching TRBD2 (5 bases). Between the trimmed V and J ends, which lost 5 bases and 5 bases, there was a span of 10 bases. The CDR3 extends over 12 amino acids. Germline CDR1 and CDR2: SGHRS and YFSETQ. CDR3 sequence (DNA): TGCGCCAGCAGTCCGGGGTTGGAGACCCAGTACTTC. Translated, it gives CASSPGLETQYF. The full variable domain, with the rest looked up from reference TRBV5-1 and TRBJ2-5, is KAGVTQTPRYLIKTRGQQVTLSCSPISGHRSVSWYQQTPGQGLQFLFEYFSETQRNKGNFPGRFSGRQFSNSRSEMNVSTLELGDSALYLCASSPGLETQYFGPGTRLLVL.

This chain connects TRBV7-2 to TRBJ1-5, with TRBD1 matching over 8 bases. This CDR3 spans 18 amino acids. V lost 1 base and J lost 2; bases outside the gene matches: 10. Germline CDR1 is SGHTA and CDR2 is FQGNSA. The CDR3 protein is CASSLGQGRGQGNQPQHF. CDR3 coding DNA: TGTGCCAGCAGCTTAGGACAGGGCAGGGGACAGGGCAATCAGCCCCAGCATTTT.

The chain couples TRBV7-2 to TRBJ2-1, with D possibly TRBD1 on 5 matching bases. The germline V gene encodes CDR1 SGHTA and CDR2 FQGNSA. The V end lost 1 base, the J end lost 6 bases, and 7 bases lay between the germline ends. The CDR3 runs to 13 residues. CDR3: CASSLGQINEQFF. CDR3 bases: TGTGCCAGCAGCTTAGGACAGATCAATGAGCAGTTCTTC.

The J gene is TRBJ2-5, the V gene TRBV13; 8 bases are shared with TRBD1. CDR1 and CDR2 (germline): PRHDT, FYEKMQ (reference sequence). There are 15 residues in the CDR3. J gave up 4 bases and V 5 bases, and 9 bases lay outside the gene matches. Written as DNA, the CDR3 is TGTGCCAGCAGCCCAGCCCAGGGGGCAGGAGAGACCCAGTACTTC. Translation: CASSPAQGAGETQYF.

The sample holds a few counts of this clone. The genes are TRBV4-2 and TRBJ2-2; 13 bases align to TRBD2. With V trimmed by 4 bases and J by 2 bases, 4 bases remained unmatched. CDR1 LGHNA and CDR2 YNFKEQ come from the germline V gene. This CDR3 spans 17 amino acids. Here the CDR3 DNA reads TGTGCCAGCAGCCTAGGACTAGCGGGGGCAAACACCGGGGAGCTGTTTTTT. Protein sequence: CASSLGLAGANTGELFF.

This clone was seen a handful of times. One end of the junction is discordant with germline, which a read error may explain. This chain links TRBV7-7 with TRBJ2-5; 8 nucleotides match TRBD1. The length of the CDR3 is 14 residues. CDR1 is SSHAT and CDR2 is FNYEAQ in the germline V gene (reference sequence). This CDR3 is CASSLVQGEETQYF. The CDR3 region has the DNA TGTGCTAGCAGCTTAGTACAGGGGGAAGAGACCCAGTACTTC.